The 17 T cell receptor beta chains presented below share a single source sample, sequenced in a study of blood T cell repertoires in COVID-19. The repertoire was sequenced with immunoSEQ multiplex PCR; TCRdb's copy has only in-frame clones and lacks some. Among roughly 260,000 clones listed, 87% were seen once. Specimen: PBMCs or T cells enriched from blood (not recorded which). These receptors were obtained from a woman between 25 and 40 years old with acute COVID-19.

This CDR3 reads CASKWPGQGYEQYF. CDR3 in DNA: TGTGCCAGCAAGTGGCCGGGACAGGGCTACGAGCAGTACTTC. This chain links TRBV2 with TRBJ2-7; 9 positions agree with TRBD1. CDR1 and CDR2 from the germline V gene are SNHLY and FYNNEI. Losses at the gene ends were 7 bases for V and 3 bases for J; bases not matched to a gene: 7. The CDR3 loop spans 14 amino acids.

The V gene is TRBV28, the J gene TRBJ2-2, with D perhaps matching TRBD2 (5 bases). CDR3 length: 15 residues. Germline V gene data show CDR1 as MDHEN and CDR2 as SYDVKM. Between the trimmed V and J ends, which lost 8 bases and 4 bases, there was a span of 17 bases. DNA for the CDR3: TGTGCCAGCGCCCCGGGAACTTCGGGCACCGGGGAGCTGTTTTTT. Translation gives CASAPGTSGTGELFF.

This chain's CDR3 is CASSQDRGSGNTIYF. The CDR3 DNA is TGTGCCAGCAGCCAAGATCGGGGATCTGGAAACACCATATATTTT. The chain employs TRBV3-1 (or the pseudogene TRBV3-2) and TRBJ1-3, with D hard to call. The CDR3 has 15 amino acids. V lost 0 bases to trimming and J lost 1 base, with 7 bases between them. Looked up from germline, CDR1 is LGHDT and CDR2 is YNNKEL (reference sequence).

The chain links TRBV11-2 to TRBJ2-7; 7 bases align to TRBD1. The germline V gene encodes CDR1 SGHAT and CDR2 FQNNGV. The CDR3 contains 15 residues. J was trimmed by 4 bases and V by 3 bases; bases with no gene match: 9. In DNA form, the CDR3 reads TGTGCCAGCAGCTTGACGACGGGACAGTCTTACGAGCAGTACTTC. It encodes CASSLTTGQSYEQYF.

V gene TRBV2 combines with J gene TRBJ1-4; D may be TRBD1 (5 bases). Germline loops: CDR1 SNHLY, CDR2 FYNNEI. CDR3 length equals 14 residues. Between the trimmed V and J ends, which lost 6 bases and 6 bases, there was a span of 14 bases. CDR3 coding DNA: TGTGCCAGCAGGTCCGGGACTACGGATGAAAAACTGTTTTTT. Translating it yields CASRSGTTDEKLFF.

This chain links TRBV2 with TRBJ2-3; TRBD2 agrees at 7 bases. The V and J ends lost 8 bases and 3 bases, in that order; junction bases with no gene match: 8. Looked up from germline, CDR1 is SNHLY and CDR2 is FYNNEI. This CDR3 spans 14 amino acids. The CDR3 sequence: CASDGAGRTDTQYF. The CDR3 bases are TGTGCCAGCGATGGAGCGGGAAGGACAGATACGCAGTATTTT.

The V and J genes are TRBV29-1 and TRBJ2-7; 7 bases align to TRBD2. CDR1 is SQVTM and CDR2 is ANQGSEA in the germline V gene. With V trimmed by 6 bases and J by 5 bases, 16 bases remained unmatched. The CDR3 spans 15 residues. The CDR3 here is CSVWVWQGLRDEQYF. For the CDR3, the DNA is TGCAGCGTCTGGGTGTGGCAGGGACTAAGGGACGAGCAGTACTTC.

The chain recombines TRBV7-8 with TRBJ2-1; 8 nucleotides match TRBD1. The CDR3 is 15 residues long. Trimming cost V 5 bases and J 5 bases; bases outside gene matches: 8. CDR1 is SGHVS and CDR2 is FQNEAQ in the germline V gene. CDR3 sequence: CASSGETGANNEQFF. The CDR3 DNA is TGTGCCAGCAGCGGAGAGACAGGGGCCAACAATGAGCAGTTCTTC.

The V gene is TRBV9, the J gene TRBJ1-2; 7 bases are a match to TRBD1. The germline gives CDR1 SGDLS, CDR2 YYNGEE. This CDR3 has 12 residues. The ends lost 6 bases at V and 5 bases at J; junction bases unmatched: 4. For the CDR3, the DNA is TGTGCCAGCAAGGACAGGACTTATGGCTACACCTTC. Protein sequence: CASKDRTYGYTF. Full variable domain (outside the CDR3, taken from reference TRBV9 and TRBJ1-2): DSGVTQTPKHLITATGQRVTLRCSPRSGDLSVYWYQQSLDQGLQFLIQYYNGEERAKGNILERFSAQQFPDLHSELNLSSLELGDSALYFCASKDRTYGYTFGSGTRLTVV.

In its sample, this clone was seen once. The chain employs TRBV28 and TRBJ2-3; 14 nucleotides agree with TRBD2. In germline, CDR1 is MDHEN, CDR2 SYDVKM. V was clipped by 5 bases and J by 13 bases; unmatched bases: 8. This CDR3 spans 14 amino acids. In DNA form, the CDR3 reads TGTGCCAGCAGTCAAGGGACTAGCGGGAGTAAAGAGTATTTT. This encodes CASSQGTSGSKEYF.

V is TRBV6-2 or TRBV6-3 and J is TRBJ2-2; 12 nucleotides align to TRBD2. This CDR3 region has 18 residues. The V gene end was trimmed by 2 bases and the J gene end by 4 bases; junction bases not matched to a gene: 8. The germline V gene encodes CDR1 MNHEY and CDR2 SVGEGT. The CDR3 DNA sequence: TGTGCCAGCAGTTACGGTCTAGCGGGAGGGCCTCGCACCGGGGAGCTGTTTTTT. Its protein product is CASSYGLAGGPRTGELFF.

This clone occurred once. The CDR3 DNA reads as TGCGCCAGCAGCTTGGCCCGGGTTAGAAGTGAAGCTTTCTTT. Translating gives CASSLARVRSEAFF. This rearrangement joins TRBV5-1 to TRBJ1-1; D is uncertain. Trimming removed 0 bases from V and 7 bases from J, with 13 bases in between. Germline values: CDR1 SGHRS, CDR2 YFSETQ. CDR3 length equals 14 residues.

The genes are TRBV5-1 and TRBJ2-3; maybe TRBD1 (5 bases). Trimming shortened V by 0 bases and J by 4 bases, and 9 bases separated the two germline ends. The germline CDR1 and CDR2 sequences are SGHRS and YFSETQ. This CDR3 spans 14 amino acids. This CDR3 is CASSLGTGADTQYF. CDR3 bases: TGCGCCAGCAGCTTGGGTACAGGCGCAGATACGCAGTATTTT.

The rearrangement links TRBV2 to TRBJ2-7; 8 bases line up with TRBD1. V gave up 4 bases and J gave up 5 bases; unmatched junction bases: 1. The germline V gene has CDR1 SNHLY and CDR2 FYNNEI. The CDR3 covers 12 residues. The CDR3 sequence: CASSGQGNEQYF. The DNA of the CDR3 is TGTGCCAGCAGTGGACAGGGGAACGAGCAGTACTTC.

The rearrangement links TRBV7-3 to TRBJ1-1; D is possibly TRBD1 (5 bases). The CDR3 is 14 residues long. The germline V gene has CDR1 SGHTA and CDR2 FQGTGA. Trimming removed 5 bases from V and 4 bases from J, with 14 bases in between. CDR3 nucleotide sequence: TGTGCCAGCAGCGCACAGGTGCGGGGCACTGAAGCTTTCTTT. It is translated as CASSAQVRGTEAFF.

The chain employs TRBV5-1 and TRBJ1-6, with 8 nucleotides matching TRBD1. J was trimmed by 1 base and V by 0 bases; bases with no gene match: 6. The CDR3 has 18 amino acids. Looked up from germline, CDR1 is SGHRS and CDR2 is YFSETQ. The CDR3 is CASSLDGQGGSYNSPLHF. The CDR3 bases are TGCGCCAGCAGCTTGGACGGACAGGGTGGATCCTATAATTCACCCCTCCACTTT.

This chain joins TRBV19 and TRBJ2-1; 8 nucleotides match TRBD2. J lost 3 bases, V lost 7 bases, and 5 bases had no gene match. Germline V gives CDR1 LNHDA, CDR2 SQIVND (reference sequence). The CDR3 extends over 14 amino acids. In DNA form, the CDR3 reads TGTGCCAGTACCAAGCGGGGGAACTACAATGAGCAGTTCTTC. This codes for CASTKRGNYNEQFF.